The 20 T cell receptor beta chains below come from one sample, sequenced in a study of blood T cell repertoires in COVID-19. The data were produced by immunoSEQ multiplex PCR, yet TCRdb's version contains in-frame clones alone and is incomplete. The sample holds a few hundred thousand clones, about 79% seen once. The specimen sequenced was peripheral blood. The receptors here all came from a man aged 45-65 years with active or convalescent COVID-19.

The chain employs TRBV5-1 and TRBJ2-5, with 10 positions matching TRBD1. The CDR3 is made up of 14 amino acids. With V trimmed by 4 bases and J by 5 bases, 5 bases remained unmatched. From germline, CDR1 is SGHRS and CDR2 YFSETQ. The CDR3 DNA reads as TGCGCCAGCAGCGCGACAGGGGGCACGGAGACCCAGTACTTC. Translating it yields CASSATGGTETQYF.

V and J are TRBV7-2 and TRBJ2-5; TRBD1 matches at 12 bases. Germline CDR1 reads SGHTA; CDR2 reads FQGNSA. V shed 5 bases, J shed 5 bases, and the junction held 3 bases outside the gene matches. The CDR3 runs 14 residues. This CDR3 reads CASSRDRGHETQYF. In nucleotides, the CDR3 is TGTGCCAGCAGCCGGGACAGGGGGCATGAGACCCAGTACTTC. The variable domain in full, completed from reference TRBV7-2 and TRBJ2-5, reads GAGVSQSPSNKVTEKGKDVELRCDPISGHTALYWYRQSLGQGLEFLIYFQGNSAPDKSGLPSDRFSAERTGGSVSTLTIQRTQQEDSAVYLCASSRDRGHETQYFGPGTRLLVL.

This clone was counted only a few times. In DNA form, the CDR3 reads TGTGCCTGGAAGCAGGGTTGTCAGCCCCAGCATTTT. Residues: CAWKQGCQPQHF. J is TRBJ1-5 and V is TRBV30, with a weak D call TRBD1 (5 bases). From germline, CDR1 is GTSNPN and CDR2 SVGIG (reference sequence). Trimming cost V 4 bases and J 6 bases, with 10 bases left between them. The CDR3 is made up of 12 amino acids.

The chain employs TRBV7-3 and TRBJ2-2, with D possibly being TRBD1 (6 bases). Per germline, CDR1 SGHTA and CDR2 FQGTGA. Between the trimmed V and J ends, which lost 1 base and 1 base, there was a span of 10 bases. The CDR3 consists of 16 residues. The CDR3 DNA reads as TGTGCCAGCAGCTTAATAGGGGGTCGGAACACCGGGGAGCTGTTTTTT. Translated: CASSLIGGRNTGELFF.

The V and J genes are TRBV4-3 and TRBJ2-5; 16 nucleotides agree with TRBD2. V gave up 0 bases and J gave up 7 bases; unmatched junction bases: 2. The germline CDR1 and CDR2 sequences are LGHNA and YSLEER. The length of the CDR3 is 16 residues. The CDR3 reads CASSQEGLAGGVTQYF. In DNA form, the CDR3 reads TGCGCCAGCAGCCAAGAGGGACTAGCGGGAGGGGTGACCCAGTACTTC.

The chain links TRBV12-5 to TRBJ1-5; maybe TRBD1 (5 bases). Germline V gives CDR1 LGHNT, CDR2 FRNRAP. CDR3 size: 16 residues. Deletions cut 5 bases from V and 5 bases from J, with 19 bases between. In nucleotides, the CDR3 is TGTGCTAGTGGTATCCCCCAGGGTAGAAGACATCAGCCCCAGCATTTT. Translation: CASGIPQGRRHQPQHF. The complete variable domain, with remaining parts taken from reference TRBV12-5 and TRBJ1-5, reads DARVTQTPRHKVTEMGQEVTMRCQPILGHNTVFWYRQTMMQGLELLAYFRNRAPLDDSGMPKDRFSAEMPDATLATLKIQPSEPRDSAVYFCASGIPQGRRHQPQHFGDGTRLSIL.

This chain uses TRBV7-4 with TRBJ2-7, with TRBD2 identical over 7 bases. Trimming cost V 1 base and J 3 bases; bases outside gene matches: 9. Germline CDR1 and CDR2: SGHVT and SQSDAQ. CDR3 size: 16 residues. Here the CDR3 reads CASSLVPSGGVYEQYV. The CDR3 DNA reads as TGTGCCAGCAGCTTAGTCCCTAGCGGAGGAGTCTACGAGCAGTACGTC.

This clone appeared a single time. The J gene is TRBJ2-7, the V gene TRBV29-1; 7 positions match TRBD2. Germline assignment: CDR1 SQVTM and CDR2 ANQGSEA. The CDR3 totals 13 residues. Written as DNA, the CDR3 is TGCAGTGCCTGGACTAGAGGCGGTTCCGAGCAGTACTTC. It specifies CSAWTRGGSEQYF.

The rearrangement uses TRBV3-1 (or the pseudogene TRBV3-2) and TRBJ2-1; 11 nucleotides match TRBD2. Germline V gene sequence: CDR1 LGHDT, CDR2 YNNKEL (reference sequence). This CDR3 has 17 residues. V lost 1 base and J lost 1; bases outside the gene matches: 3. This CDR3 reads CASSQVTSGSSYNEQFF. The CDR3 DNA reads as TGTGCCAGCAGCCAAGTTACTAGCGGGAGTTCCTACAATGAGCAGTTCTTC.

The genes are TRBV11-1 and TRBJ2-7; D is possibly TRBD1 (8 bases). Per the germline V gene, CDR1 is SGHAT and CDR2 is FQDESV (reference sequence). This CDR3 contains 15 residues. V was trimmed by 5 bases and J by 0 bases, leaving 14 bases between them. Here the CDR3 reads CASSPGGQGSYEQYV. For the CDR3, the DNA is TGTGCCAGCAGCCCGGGAGGACAGGGCTCCTACGAGCAGTACGTC.

In its sample, this clone was seen a few times. J is TRBJ1-2 and V is TRBV30; D not resolved. Per germline, CDR1 GTSNPN and CDR2 SVGIG (reference sequence). V lost 5 bases, J lost 8 bases, and 18 bases lay in between. The CDR3 extends over 13 amino acids. The CDR3 loop reads CAWQEGLGRGYTF. The CDR3 DNA reads as TGTGCCTGGCAAGAAGGACTAGGGAGGGGCTACACCTTC.

The rearrangement joins TRBV18 to TRBJ1-2; 11 bases match TRBD1. The germline CDR1 and CDR2 sequences are KGHSH and LQKENI. With 5 bases clipped from V and 2 bases from J, the junction kept 1 base outside the gene matches. This CDR3 has 14 residues. CDR3 DNA: TGTGCCAGCTCAAGGACAGGGGGCAACTATGGCTACACCTTC. Its translation is CASSRTGGNYGYTF.

This clone was seen only a few times. V is TRBV19 and J is TRBJ1-1, with 9 positions matching TRBD1. V lost 1 base to trimming and J lost 3 bases; unmatched junction nucleotides: 0. CDR3 size: 14 residues. Germline assignment: CDR1 LNHDA and CDR2 SQIVND (reference sequence). The CDR3 DNA sequence: TGTGCCAGTAGTATAGGGGACAGGGACACTGAAGCTTTCTTT. As protein: CASSIGDRDTEAFF.

The J gene is TRBJ1-1, the V gene TRBV7-8, with 8 bases matching TRBD1. The CDR3 sequence is 13 residues long. Germline trimming cut 5 bases from V and 8 bases from J; bases unmatched to any gene: 7. CDR1 and CDR2 from the germline V gene are SGHVS and FQNEAQ. This CDR3 reads CASSRTGSGEAFF. As DNA, the CDR3 is TGTGCCAGCAGCCGGACAGGGAGTGGAGAAGCTTTCTTT.

The chain links TRBV27 to TRBJ1-5; D not resolved. The length of the CDR3 is 16 residues. CDR1 MNHEY and CDR2 SMNVEV come from the germline V gene (reference sequence). The V end was cut by 2 bases, the J end by 1 base, with 12 bases between. The CDR3 DNA follows: TGTGCCAGCAGTTTAGAGCCTGGTCCGAGCAATCAGCCCCAGCATTTT. Translated, it gives CASSLEPGPSNQPQHF.

This clone was counted a single time. The V call is TRBV6-2 or TRBV6-3, the J call TRBJ1-4; maybe TRBD1 (6 bases). Per germline, CDR1 MNHEY and CDR2 SVGEGT. This CDR3 contains 15 residues. V gave up 6 bases and J gave up 2 bases, with 13 bases separating them. The CDR3 sequence is CASSSAGATNEKLFF. In DNA form, the CDR3 reads TGTGCCAGCAGCTCCGCAGGGGCGACTAATGAAAAACTGTTTTTT.

This rearrangement joins TRBV5-3 to TRBJ1-2, with TRBD1 matching over 11 bases. TRBV5-3 is an open reading frame, and its role is uncertain. J was trimmed by 3 bases and V by 4 bases; bases with no gene match: 8. CDR3 length equals 16 residues. CDR3 amino acids: CARSGTGGSEDYGYTF. The CDR3 nucleotides read TGTGCCAGAAGCGGGACAGGGGGGAGTGAGGACTATGGCTACACCTTC.

CDR3 residues: CASTTGQGYGYTF. CDR3 nucleotide sequence: TGTGCCAGTACCACCGGACAGGGCTATGGCTACACCTTC. The J gene is TRBJ1-2, the V gene TRBV19; 8 nucleotides line up with TRBD1. Germline values: CDR1 LNHDA, CDR2 SQIVND (reference sequence). The CDR3 spans 13 residues. With V trimmed by 7 bases and J by 4 bases, 5 bases remained unmatched.

The V gene is TRBV10-3, the J gene TRBJ2-7, with D perhaps matching TRBD1 (6 bases). Germline V lookup: CDR1 ENHRY, CDR2 SYGVKD. The CDR3 totals 16 residues. V was clipped by 3 bases and J by 4 bases, with 19 bases between them. CDR3 in amino acids: CAISDPQRKGGYEQYV. CDR3 sequence (DNA): TGTGCCATCAGTGACCCCCAGAGGAAAGGGGGATACGAGCAGTACGTC.

This rearrangement joins TRBV28 to TRBJ1-2; D is ambiguous. The V end lost 5 bases, the J end lost 0 bases, and 13 bases lay between the germline ends. The CDR3 has 15 amino acids. Germline CDR1 is MDHEN and CDR2 is SYDVKM. For the CDR3, the DNA is TGTGCCAGCAGTGTCGAGCTACTCACTAACTATGGCTACACCTTC. Protein sequence: CASSVELLTNYGYTF.